The 25 T cell receptor beta chains below all came from one sample that was sequenced in a study of T cell clonality in common variable immunodeficiency. Sequencing used immunoSEQ multiplex PCR; TCRdb keeps in-frame clones, though not all of them. The record shows about 43,000 clones for this sample, with no singletons present. Sample: peripheral blood mononuclear cells. The receptors originated from a person between 18 and 75 years old in good health.

Remarks on this clone: The read ends 3 residues before the CDR3 terminus; that terminus is restored from the germline J gene. The chain employs TRBV30 and TRBJ2-4, with 8 bases fitting TRBD1. The CDR3 consists of 15 residues. Germline-derived CDR1 and CDR2 are GTSNPN and SVGIG (reference sequence). The CDR3 protein is CAWSVPDRGRRGQYF. The CDR3 DNA, read in part, is TGTGCCTGGAGTGTACCCGACAGGGGCAGACGAGGT.

This clone was seen ten or more times. The read terminates 3 residues before the CDR3 end, so the remaining end is supplied by the germline J gene. The gene calls are TRBV5-8 and TRBJ1-5; a weak D match, TRBD1 (6 bases). Trimming shortened V by 5 bases and J by 3 bases, and 12 bases separated the two germline ends. The CDR3 has 14 amino acids. The germline CDR1 and CDR2 sequences are SGHTS and YDEGEE. CDR3 loop: CASSWGGPNQPQHF. The part of the CDR3 DNA that was read is TGTGCCAGCAGTTGGGGGGGCCCCAATCAGCCC.

This clone was observed at least ten times. The missing CDR3 end, 3 residues past where the read stops, is filled in from the germline J gene. The J gene is TRBJ1-2, the V gene TRBV29-1; TRBD1 agrees at 9 bases. J lost 5 bases, V lost 6 bases, and 10 bases had no gene match. Germline CDR1 SQVTM, CDR2 ANQGSEA. The CDR3 extends over 14 amino acids. This CDR3 reads CSVNEQGAGYGYTF. CDR3 DNA, as far as it was read: TGCAGCGTCAACGAACAGGGGGCAGGGTATGGC.

This clone has a count of ten or more. The CDR3 is cut off 3 residues early in the read; its end comes from the germline J gene. This sequence joins TRBV2 and TRBJ2-2; a possible D gene is TRBD1 (6 bases). Trimming shortened V by 5 bases and J by 4 bases, and 14 bases separated the two germline ends. Per the germline V gene, CDR1 is SNHLY and CDR2 is FYNNEI. The CDR3 totals 15 residues. The DNA read from the CDR3 is TGTGCCAGCAGTTACGCAACAGGGAGCACCGGGGAG. Its translation is CASSYATGSTGE. The CDR3 in full is CASSYATGSTGELFF.

This clone has ten or more counts. The read terminates 3 residues before the CDR3 end, so the remaining end is supplied by the germline J gene. The chain uses TRBV7-2 and TRBJ2-2, with D possibly TRBD1 on 5 matching bases. This CDR3 region has 15 residues. The V and J ends lost 6 bases and 6 bases respectively, with 17 bases between them. Germline V gene sequence: CDR1 SGHTA, CDR2 FQGNSA. The CDR3 sequence: CASSSPSRVPGELFF. The covered CDR3 bases are TGTGCCAGCAGTTCACCTTCCAGGGTACCCGGGGAG.

As concerns this clone: The CDR3 end is not reached by the read, which stops 3 residues before it; the germline J gene fills it in. The V call is TRBV20-1, the J call TRBJ2-5; 10 positions match TRBD2. Germline values: CDR1 DFQATT, CDR2 SNEGSKA (reference sequence). The ends lost 3 bases at V and 2 bases at J; junction bases unmatched: 9. The CDR3 consists of 16 residues. CDR3 loop: CSARPWTSGDQETQYF. CDR3 DNA (partial): TGCAGTGCTAGGCCTTGGACTAGCGGAGATCAAGAGACC.

This clone was recorded at least ten times. One end of the junction fails to match germline, which may point to a read error. The read falls 3 residues short of the CDR3 end, and the missing part is taken from the germline J gene. The chain combines TRBV4-2 with TRBJ2-3; 9 nucleotides match TRBD2. From germline, CDR1 is LGHNA and CDR2 YNFKEQ. The CDR3 spans 15 residues. The CDR3 DNA, read in part, is TGCGCCAGCAGCCAATCGCGGGGGGGCGCAGATACG. Protein sequence: CASSQSRGGADT. The whole CDR3 region reads CASSQSRGGADTQYF.

As to this clone: Coverage ceases 3 residues before the CDR3 finishes, and the germline J gene fills in the end. Distinct nucleotide sequences in the sample also encode this CDR3. V gene TRBV18 combines with J gene TRBJ2-5, with D unclear. CDR3 length: 14 residues. Germline V CDR1 and CDR2: KGHSH, LQKENI. V lost 1 base to trimming and J lost 5 bases, with 11 bases between them. The CDR3 is CASSPQNSQETQYF. The CDR3 bases that were read are TGTGCCAGCTCACCACAGAACAGTCAGGAGACC.

Relative to its sample, this clone is medium-sized. The read falls 3 residues short of the CDR3 end, and the missing part is taken from the germline J gene. The J gene is TRBJ2-2, the V gene TRBV30, with 10 bases aligning to TRBD2. Germline V lookup: CDR1 GTSNPN, CDR2 SVGIG (reference sequence). This CDR3 has 14 amino acids. CDR3 sequence: CACEGLAGEGELFF. The covered CDR3 bases are TGTGCTTGTGAGGGGCTAGCGGGAGAGGGGGAG.

This clone was counted ten times or more. The read gets to within 3 residues of the CDR3 end, and the germline J gene fills in the rest. This sequence joins TRBV2 and TRBJ1-5; tentative D call: TRBD1 (5 bases). The germline V gene encodes CDR1 SNHLY and CDR2 FYNNEI. The CDR3 is 13 amino acids. Trimming took off 3 bases at V and 7 bases at J, with 10 bases between the two ends. CDR3 DNA, as far as it was read: TGTGCCAGCAGTGACAGGGTCAGGCAGCCC. As protein: CASSDRVRQP. The full CDR3 sequence reads CASSDRVRQPQHF.

Note on this clone: The CDR3 extends 3 residues past the end of the read, so its final part is completed from the germline J gene. V usage is TRBV2 and J usage is TRBJ1-2; 8 nucleotides agree with TRBD1. Germline CDR1 SNHLY, CDR2 FYNNEI. The V segment lost 6 bases and the J segment 4 bases; nucleotides outside the gene matches: 7. This CDR3 has 14 residues. CDR3 bases read: TGTGCCAGCAGCGACGGGACAGGAGCCTATGGC. Translating gives CASSDGTGAYG. The entire CDR3 protein reads CASSDGTGAYGYTF.

The sample holds many counts of this clone. The read ends 3 residues before the CDR3 terminus; that terminus is restored from the germline J gene. This rearrangement joins TRBV10-1 to TRBJ2-7, with D tentatively TRBD1 (6 bases). V lost 2 bases, J lost 3 bases, and 8 bases lay in between. CDR1 is WNHNN and CDR2 is SYGVQD in the germline V gene (reference sequence). The CDR3 has 13 amino acids. The CDR3 sequence is CASSEPGVYEQYF. The DNA read from the CDR3 is TGCGCCAGCAGTGAGCCAGGGGTCTACGAG.

This clone appeared many times. Incomplete CDR3 DNA: TGCGCCAGCAGCTTAGGACAGGCTAACTATGGC. It codes for CASSLGQANYG. The full-length CDR3 reads as CASSLGQANYGYTF. J is TRBJ1-2 and V is TRBV5-1; 7 bases fit TRBD1. Read data end 3 residues before the CDR3 end; the end is taken from the germline J gene. Germline-derived CDR1 and CDR2 are SGHRS and YFSETQ. Trimming removed 2 bases from V and 0 bases from J; junction bases left unmatched: 1. The length of the CDR3 is 14 residues.

Many counts were recorded for this clone. The read comes to an end 3 residues before the CDR3 does, leaving the germline J gene to fill in the end. The V call is TRBV7-9, the J call TRBJ1-1; the D is unclear. The germline gives CDR1 SEHNR, CDR2 FQNEAQ (reference sequence). CDR3 size: 13 residues. V lost 2 bases and J lost 6, with 10 bases in between. The sequenced part of the CDR3 DNA is TGTGCCAGCAGCTTATATCTTATCGCTGAA. It codes for CASSLYLIAE. The entire CDR3 is CASSLYLIAEAFF.

This clone was recorded many times. The CDR3 end is not reached by the read, which stops 3 residues before it; the germline J gene fills it in. This sequence joins TRBV18 and TRBJ2-5; tentatively, D is TRBD1 (6 bases). Germline V gene lookup returns CDR1 KGHSH and CDR2 LQKENI. The CDR3 sequence is 13 residues long. Trimming pared 5 bases from V and 3 bases from J, leaving 10 bases between. CDR3 amino acids: CASSLQGKETQYF. The sequenced part of the CDR3 DNA is TGTGCCAGCTCATTACAGGGTAAAGAGACC. The full variable domain, its missing parts supplied by reference TRBV18 and TRBJ2-5, is NAGVMQNPRHLVRRRGQEARLRCSPMKGHSHVYWYRQLPEEGLKFMVYLQKENIIDESGMPKERFSAEFPKEGPSILRIQQVVRGDSAAYFCASSLQGKETQYFGPGTRLLVL.

At least ten counts were recorded for this clone. The read ends 3 residues shy of where the CDR3 ends; the end is completed using the germline J gene. The chain has TRBV6-2 or TRBV6-3 and TRBJ2-3; 9 bases map to TRBD2. CDR3 length equals 14 residues. Unmatched junction bases numbered 1, after V lost 5 bases and J lost 1 base. Germline V lookup: CDR1 MNHEY, CDR2 SVGEGT. The CDR3 DNA, read in part, is TGTGCCAGCAGTATAGCGGGGGGCACAGATACG. Its translation: CASSIAGGTDT. The whole CDR3 reads CASSIAGGTDTQYF.

In this sample, this clone turned up many times. The read terminates 3 residues before the CDR3 end, so the remaining end is supplied by the germline J gene. The rearrangement joins TRBV6-2 or TRBV6-3 to TRBJ1-6; D unresolved. The CDR3 covers 14 residues. Germline V gives CDR1 MNHEY, CDR2 SVGEGT. The V and J ends lost 8 bases and 4 bases respectively, with 12 bases between them. The CDR3 protein is CASRAAGYNSPLHF. The CDR3 bases that were read are TGTGCCAGCCGTGCGGCTGGGTATAATTCACCC.

There are many counts of this clone. The read terminates 3 residues before the CDR3 end, so the remaining end is supplied by the germline J gene. The rearrangement uses TRBV7-9 and TRBJ1-4; unclear D gene. The CDR3 sequence is 11 residues long. Germline-derived CDR1 and CDR2 are SEHNR and FQNEAQ (reference sequence). The V gene lost 5 bases and the J gene lost 8 bases, with 6 bases spanning the gap. CDR3 DNA, as far as it was read: TGTGCCAGCAGCCCCGTCGAAAAA. It codes for CASSPVEK. The entire CDR3 protein reads CASSPVEKLFF. Together with reference TRBV7-9 and TRBJ1-4, the CDR3 gives the full variable domain: DTGVSQNPRHKITKRGQNVTFRCDPISEHNRLYWYRQTLGQGPEFLTYFQNEAQLEKSRLLSDRFSAERPKGSFSTLEIQRTEQGDSAMYLCASSPVEKLFFGSGTQLSVL.

This clone was seen many times. The CDR3 end is not reached by the read, which stops 3 residues before it; the germline J gene fills it in. The V and J genes are TRBV5-6 and TRBJ1-1, with TRBD1 matching over 8 bases. The CDR3 has 14 residues. Germline CDR1 reads SGHDT; CDR2 reads YYEEEE. The junction had 2 bases not matched to a gene; V was cut back by 4 bases and J by 0 bases. The sequenced CDR3 bases are TGTGCCAGCAGCCCAGGGGGCCTGAACACTGAA. This gives the protein CASSPGGLNTE. The whole CDR3 sequence reads CASSPGGLNTEAFF.

This clone came up many times. The sequence runs out 3 residues before the end of the CDR3; the remainder is reconstructed from the germline J gene. The chain employs TRBV7-6 and TRBJ2-5, with 12 bases lining up with TRBD1. The CDR3 spans 16 residues. The germline CDR1 and CDR2 sequences are SGHVS and FNYEAQ. Trimming took 1 base from V and 5 from J; bases not matched to a gene: 5. The CDR3 is CASSLGDRGLAETQYF. The covered CDR3 bases are TGTGCCAGCAGCTTAGGGGACAGGGGGCTGGCGGAGACC.

This clone was seen repeatedly, ten times or more. The read stops 3 residues short of the end of the CDR3; the missing end is completed from the germline J gene. The chain joins TRBV5-5 to TRBJ2-1, with TRBD2 matching over 7 bases. After removal of 4 bases from V and 4 bases from J, the junction contained 5 bases not matched to a gene. Looked up from germline, CDR1 is SGHKS and CDR2 is YYEKEE (reference sequence). The CDR3 is 14 amino acids. CDR3 in amino acids: CASSPRLAYNEQFF. The CDR3 DNA, read in part, is TGTGCCAGCAGCCCGCGACTAGCTTACAATGAG.

This clone was seen a handful of times. The read comes to an end 3 residues before the CDR3 does, leaving the germline J gene to fill in the end. The chain carries TRBV30 and TRBJ1-2; D possibly corresponds to TRBD1 (6 bases). In germline, CDR1 is GTSNPN, CDR2 SVGIG (reference sequence). The CDR3 has 14 amino acids. The CDR3 loop is CAWSSGGLNRDYTF. The CDR3 DNA, read in part, is TGTGCCTGGAGCTCGGGGGGGCTAAATAGGGAC.

This clone appeared many times. The limits of the CDR3 on the DNA are not certain, so only TCRdb's listed CDR3 is given. The rearrangement links TRBV19 to TRBJ1-5; the table assigns TRBD1, which was not confirmed against the DNA. The CDR3 comprises 14 residues, both ends counted. Germline CDR1 is LNHDA and CDR2 is SQIVND (reference sequence). The CDR3 spells CASTSDRGGQPQHF.

A word on this clone: This could be a read error, since a much larger clone is one nucleotide away. Read coverage stops 3 residues before the CDR3 terminus; the germline J gene supplies the remainder. The chain couples TRBV7-9 to TRBJ1-1; D perhaps matches TRBD1 (6 bases). This CDR3 contains 14 residues. Germline assignment: CDR1 SEHNR and CDR2 FQNEAQ (reference sequence). The CDR3 loop reads CASSLRGLSTGAFF. The sequenced part of the CDR3 DNA is TGTGCCAGCAGCTTGAGGGGGTTATCGACTGGA.

In this sample, this clone turned up many times. Read sequence stops 3 residues before the CDR3 end, and the germline J gene provides the missing end. The rearrangement joins TRBV6-2 or TRBV6-3 to TRBJ2-7; D gene unclear. With 8 bases removed from V and 2 bases from J, the gap between germline ends came to 10 bases. CDR3 length: 12 residues. The germline V gene has CDR1 MNHEY and CDR2 SVGEGT. CDR3 DNA (partial): TGTGCCAGCGGGCAGGATGCCTACGAG. It specifies CASGQDAYE. The entire CDR3 is CASGQDAYEQYF.